This T cell receptor (beta chain) was sequenced for a study of blood T cell repertoires in COVID-19. Across the whole study: Specimens from acute and convalescent COVID-19 originated in the United States, Italy and Spain.

In the source study's methods: Reference gene primer amplification yielded estimated nucleated cell counts. Libraries were prepared by immunoSEQ multiplex PCR; TCRdb keeps only in-frame clonotypes and omits some of them. V and J calls and clone size are those listed in that table; D and trimming were worked out from the DNA. The sample lists hundreds of thousands of clones; 89% were seen once. Seattle patients were enrolled while actively infected and followed longitudinally. The sequence was obtained from a man aged 18 to 29 with COVID-19, enrolled during active disease. Sample: peripheral blood.

The CDR3 DNA reads as TGTGCCAGCAGCTTCGGTATGGGGCGTTCGAACTATGGCTACACCTTC. Its protein product is CASSFGMGRSNYGYTF. V usage is TRBV5-5 and J usage is TRBJ1-2; D is possibly TRBD1 (5 bases). CDR1 and CDR2 (germline): SGHKS, YYEKEE (reference sequence). V lost 2 bases and J lost 2, with 16 bases in between. CDR3 length: 16 amino acids.